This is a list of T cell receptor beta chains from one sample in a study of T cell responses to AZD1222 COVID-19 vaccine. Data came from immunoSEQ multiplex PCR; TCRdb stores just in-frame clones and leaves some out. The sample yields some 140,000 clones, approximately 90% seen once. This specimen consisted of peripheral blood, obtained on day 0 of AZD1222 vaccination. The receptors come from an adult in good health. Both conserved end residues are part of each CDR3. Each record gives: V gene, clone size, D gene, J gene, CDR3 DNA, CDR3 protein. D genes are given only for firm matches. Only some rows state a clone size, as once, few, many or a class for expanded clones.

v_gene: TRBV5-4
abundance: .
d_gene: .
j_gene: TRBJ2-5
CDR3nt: TGTGCCAGCAGCTTGGGCTGGGGCCAAGAGACCCAGTACTTC
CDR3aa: CASSLGWGQETQYF

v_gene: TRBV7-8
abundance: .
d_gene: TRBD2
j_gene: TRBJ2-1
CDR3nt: TGTGCCAGCAGCTTAGGGACGGGGGGGCCCCGTGAGCAGTTCTTC
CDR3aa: CASSLGTGGPREQFF

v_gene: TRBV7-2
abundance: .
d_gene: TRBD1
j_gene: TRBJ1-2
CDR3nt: TGTGCCAGCAGCCGGGACAGAAACTATGGCTACACCTTC
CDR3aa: CASSRDRNYGYTF

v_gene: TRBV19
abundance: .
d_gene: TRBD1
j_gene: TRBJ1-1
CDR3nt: TGTGCCATCACACCGACAGGGAGTGGGAACACTGAAGCTTTCTTT
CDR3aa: CAITPTGSGNTEAFF

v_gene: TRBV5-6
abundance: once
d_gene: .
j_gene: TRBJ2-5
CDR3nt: TGTGCCAGCAGCTTGCAGGCGTACCAAGAGACCCAGTACTTC
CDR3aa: CASSLQAYQETQYF

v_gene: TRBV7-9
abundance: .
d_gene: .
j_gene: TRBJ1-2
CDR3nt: TGTGCCAGCAGCGACGCGTGGGGGGCTAACTATGGCTACACCTTC
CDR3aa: CASSDAWGANYGYTF

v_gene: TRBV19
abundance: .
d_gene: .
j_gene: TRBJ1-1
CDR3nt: TGTGCCAGTAGTATTAGCAGGGGTAACACTGAAGCTTTCTTT
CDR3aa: CASSISRGNTEAFF

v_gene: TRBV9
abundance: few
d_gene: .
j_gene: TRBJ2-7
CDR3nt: TGTGCCAGCAGCCCCGGGACCGAACTACCCGACTACGAGCAGTACTTC
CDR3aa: CASSPGTELPDYEQYF

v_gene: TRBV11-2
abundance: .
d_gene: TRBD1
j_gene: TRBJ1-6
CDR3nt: TGTGCCAGCAGCCTAACGACGGGACAGGGTTATTCACCCCTCCACTTT
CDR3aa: CASSLTTGQGYSPLHF

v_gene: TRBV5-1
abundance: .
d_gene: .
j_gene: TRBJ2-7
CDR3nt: TGCGCCAGCAGCGAGCCGGGACGTCACTACGAGCAGTACTTC
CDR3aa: CASSEPGRHYEQYF

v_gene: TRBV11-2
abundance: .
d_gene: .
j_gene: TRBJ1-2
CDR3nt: TGTGCCAGCAGCTTAGGATCGGGCTATGGCTACACCTTC
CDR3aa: CASSLGSGYGYTF

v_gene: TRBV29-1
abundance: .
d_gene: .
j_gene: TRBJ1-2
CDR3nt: TGCAGCGTTGCGGACAGCTACTATGGCTACACCTTC
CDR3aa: CSVADSYYGYTF

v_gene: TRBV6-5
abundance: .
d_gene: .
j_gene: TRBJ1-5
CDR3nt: TGTGCCAGCAGCCTAGTTCGAAATCAGCCCCAGCATTTT
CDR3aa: CASSLVRNQPQHF

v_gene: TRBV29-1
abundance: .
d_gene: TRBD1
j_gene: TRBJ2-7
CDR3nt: TGCAGCGTTGCGGGACAGGGAGGCTACGAGCAGTACTTC
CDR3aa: CSVAGQGGYEQYF

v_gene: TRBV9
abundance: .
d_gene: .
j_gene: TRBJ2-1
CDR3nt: TGTGCCAGCAGCGTAGGTCAGGGGAGGAATGAGCAGTTCTTC
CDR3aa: CASSVGQGRNEQFF